This TCR beta chain was captured by sequencing in a study of beta chain features in type 1 diabetes. Study observations and caveats: The study found moderately but significantly shorter TCRB CDR3s in all four CD4+ subsets of Type 1 diabetes patients.

Every isolated RNA sample was fully reverse transcribed, so sequencing captured expressed TCRB transcripts. The repertoire was sequenced with immunoSEQ multiplex PCR; TCRdb's copy has only in-frame clones and lacks some. Of approximately 130,000 clones listed, around 15% were seen once; the top ten hold roughly 2.6%. V trimming: 7 bases; J trimming: 2 bases; junction bases outside the gene matches: 5. Per germline, CDR1 MNHNS and CDR2 SASEGT. This CDR3 has 14 amino acids. A remark on this clone: Its target is not known.

Specimen: central memory CD4+ T cells from blood. The sequence derives from a man aged 18 to 30 with type 1 diabetes. The chain has TRBV6-1 and TRBJ2-1, with TRBD1 matching over 7 bases. The CDR3 loop reads CASIQGQTYNEQFF. The CDR3 DNA is TGTGCCAGCATCCAGGGACAGACCTACAATGAGCAGTTCTTC.